The clone carrying this T cell receptor (beta chain) was seen repeatedly, ten times or more. Preparation of the TCRbeta library was carried out with unique molecular identifiers. TCRdb re-called the PCR reads through MiXCR, storing one row per CDR3 protein. Among a few hundred thousand distinct CDR3 sequences, around 9.9% were seen once, and the ten largest hold 4.5% to 7%. CDR1 and CDR2 from the germline V gene are MGHDK and SYGVNS. The CDR3 spans 18 residues. Trimming removed 1 base from V and 0 bases from J, with 18 bases in between. This specimen belongs to a study of T-cell reconstitution after alpha-beta-depleted transplantation in children.

This receptor was obtained from a human donor who donated a stem cell graft to a child with acute myeloid leukemia. The material was PBMCs from the stem cell graft donor, obtained from the stem cell graft. The V gene is TRBV25-1, the J gene TRBJ1-1; D ambiguous. The CDR3, as DNA: TGTGCCAGCAGTGAATTCTTTTTTGGGGAGATATTGAACACTGAAGCTTTCTTT. Translated, it gives CASSEFFFGEILNTEAFF.